This TCR beta chain was profiled in a study of blood T cell repertoires in COVID-19. Overall study: Samples taken during acute and convalescent COVID-19 were collected in the United States, Italy and Spain. T cells, B-cell-depleted T cells, or PBMCs provided the cDNA or gDNA that served as material.

Germline CDR1 and CDR2: SEHNR and FQNEAQ (reference sequence). The CDR3 extends over 15 amino acids. Trimming cost V 4 bases and J 1 base; bases outside gene matches: 6. The study recruited people aged about 18 to 95 years across roughly 25 US areas. The repertoire was sequenced with immunoSEQ multiplex PCR; TCRdb's copy has only in-frame clones and lacks some. The table lists under 250,000 clones, 87% of them singletons, with about 2.5% in the top ten. Material: PBMCs or T cells enriched from blood (not recorded which). The chain joins TRBV7-9 to TRBJ2-7, with 8 bases aligning to TRBD2. This clonotype originated in a woman in her twenties or thirties with acute COVID-19. CDR3 amino acids: CASSSGGASSYEQYF. The CDR3 region has the DNA TGTGCCAGCAGCTCCGGGGGGGCCAGTTCCTACGAGCAGTACTTC.